These T cell receptor beta chains were read from a single sample in a study of cytomegalovirus exposure and HLA in healthy donors. The repertoire was sequenced with immunoSEQ multiplex PCR; TCRdb's copy has only in-frame clones and lacks some. This sample has 100,000 or so clones; 76% occur once, and the top ten carry about 4.3%. The sequenced material came from PBMCs. Receptors were obtained from a man in his forties or fifties in good health and CMV-seronegative. CDR3s include the opening cysteine and the closing phenylalanine or tryptophan. A D gene is named only where the DNA matches it firmly. Some rows have no size entry. The others give once, few or many, or a class for an expanded clone.

J gene,clone size,D gene,V gene,CDR3 protein,CDR3 DNA
TRBJ1-2,once,-,TRBV6-1,CASSEGDSNYGYTF,TGTGCCAGCAGTGAAGGGGACTCCAACTATGGCTACACCTTC
TRBJ1-3,-,TRBD1,TRBV7-2,CASSSGQGSGNTIYF,TGTGCCAGCAGCTCGGGACAGGGCTCTGGAAACACCATATATTTT
TRBJ2-1,-,-,TRBV4-3,CASSQEFWGDRFF,TGCGCCAGCAGCCAAGAGTTCTGGGGGGACCGGTTCTTC
TRBJ1-4,-,-,TRBV2,CASSEIPQSRLFF,TGTGCCAGCAGTGAGATCCCACAGAGCCGACTGTTTTTT
TRBJ2-3,-,-,TRBV11-3,CASSFRLATDTQYF,TGTGCCAGCAGCTTTCGGCTAGCAACAGATACGCAGTATTTT
TRBJ2-5,few,-,TRBV6-5,CASSYVSVGAQYF,TGTGCCAGCAGTTACGTCTCCGTCGGGGCCCAGTACTTC
TRBJ1-5,once,-,TRBV14,CASSRTANQPQHF,TGTGCCAGCAGTCGGACAGCAAATCAGCCCCAGCATTTT
TRBJ2-6,few,-,TRBV5-1,CASSLIDPRENVLTF,TGCGCCAGCAGCTTGATCGACCCTCGGGAAAACGTCCTGACTTTC
TRBJ2-2,-,-,TRBV4-3,CASSPQRATGELFF,TGCGCCAGCAGCCCCCAGAGGGCCACCGGGGAGCTGTTTTTT
TRBJ2-5,-,TRBD2,TRBV4-3,CASSQDGLGGGAKETQYF,TGCGCCAGCAGCCAAGACGGCCTGGGGGGAGGGGCGAAGGAAACCCAGTACTTC
TRBJ1-2,-,TRBD1,TRBV5-1,CASSYGQGNYGYTF,TGCGCCAGCAGCTACGGACAGGGTAACTATGGCTACACCTTC
TRBJ1-2,-,-,TRBV6-1,CASIGVTVYGYTF,TGTGCCAGCATTGGAGTGACAGTCTATGGCTACACCTTC
TRBJ1-1,-,TRBD1,TRBV5-1,CASSVTGAKNTEAFF,TGCGCCAGCAGCGTAACAGGGGCCAAGAACACTGAAGCTTTCTTT
TRBJ2-3,-,TRBD1,TRBV9,CASSGGQGRVDTQYF,TGTGCCAGCAGCGGCGGACAGGGGAGGGTTGATACGCAGTATTTT
TRBJ2-7,few,-,TRBV7-9,CSSSPPPGVQPYEQYF,TGTTCCAGCAGCCCCCCTCCCGGGGTACAACCCTACGAGCAGTACTTC
TRBJ1-2,-,-,TRBV14,CASSLRTGYGYTF,TGTGCCAGCAGCCTACGTACAGGCTATGGCTACACCTTC
TRBJ1-1,-,-,TRBV5-8,CASSPFRHNTEAFF,TGTGCCAGCAGCCCGTTCAGACACAACACTGAAGCTTTCTTT
TRBJ2-1,-,TRBD1,TRBV7-6,CASSRTGPRGQFF,TGTGCCAGCAGTCGGACAGGGCCAAGGGGGCAGTTCTTC
TRBJ2-2,-,-,TRBV5-1,CASSLGQGYTGELFF,TGCGCCAGCAGCTTGGGGCAGGGATACACCGGGGAGCTGTTTTTT
TRBJ2-3,-,TRBD1,TRBV5-1,CASSRTGGVITDTQYF,TGCGCCAGCAGCAGGACAGGGGGAGTGATAACAGATACGCAGTATTTT
TRBJ1-2,-,TRBD1,TRBV6-5,CASSYSPGQVHGYTF,TGTGCCAGCAGTTACTCTCCCGGACAGGTCCATGGCTACACCTTC
TRBJ1-2,-,-,TRBV7-9,CASTSGVTGYTF,TGTGCCAGCACCTCGGGGGTAACGGGCTACACCTTC
TRBJ2-5,-,TRBD2,TRBV29-1,CSGTGGVQETQYF,TGCAGCGGTACGGGGGGAGTCCAAGAGACCCAGTACTTC
TRBJ1-6,-,-,TRBV2,CASYQGRSYNSPLHF,TGTGCCAGTTACCAGGGCCGTTCCTATAATTCACCCCTCCACTTT
TRBJ2-3,few,TRBD2,TRBV28,CASKRGGSPDTQYF,TGTGCCAGCAAACGGGGGGGCAGCCCAGATACGCAGTATTTT
TRBJ1-5,-,-,TRBV27,CASSLSSGNQPQHF,TGTGCCAGCAGTTTATCTTCCGGGAATCAGCCCCAGCATTTT
TRBJ1-2,-,-,TRBV2,CASSEVQGRYGYTF,TGTGCCAGCAGTGAAGTGCAGGGGCGGTATGGCTACACCTTC
TRBJ1-6,medium-sized,TRBD1,TRBV2,CASSKPGQGNSPLHF,TGTGCCAGTTCCAAACCGGGACAGGGGAATTCACCCCTCCACTTT
TRBJ2-1,few,TRBD2,TRBV9,CASSISGGAGGEQFF,TGTGCCAGCAGCATAAGCGGGGGCGCGGGCGGTGAGCAGTTCTTC
TRBJ1-1,-,TRBD1,TRBV28,CASSAPGQGVVGAFF,TGTGCCAGCAGCGCCCCGGGACAGGGGGTCGTGGGTGCTTTCTTT
TRBJ2-6,-,TRBD1,TRBV15,CATSRDGTGGATGANVLTF,TGTGCCACCAGCAGAGATGGGACAGGGGGCGCGACCGGGGCCAACGTCCTGACTTTC
TRBJ2-5,-,TRBD1,TRBV18,CASSDRVQETQYF,TGTGCCAGCTCAGACAGGGTCCAAGAGACCCAGTACTTC
TRBJ2-3,-,-,TRBV7-3,CASSLVYGDTDTQYF,TGTGCCAGCAGCTTGGTATACGGGGACACAGATACGCAGTATTTT
TRBJ1-4,-,TRBD1,TRBV5-4,CASSETGGATNEKLFF,TGTGCCAGCAGCGAGACAGGGGGTGCAACTAATGAAAAACTGTTTTTT
TRBJ2-3,-,-,TRBV7-9,CASSLLETETDTQYF,TGTGCCAGCAGCTTACTGGAGACAGAAACAGATACGCAGTATTTT
TRBJ2-2,-,-,TRBV7-3,CASGEGESTGELFF,TGTGCCAGCGGGGAGGGGGAGAGCACCGGGGAGCTGTTTTTT
TRBJ1-4,-,TRBD1,TRBV7-9,CASSEWDSSTNEKLFF,TGTGCCAGCAGCGAATGGGACAGCTCAACTAATGAAAAACTGTTTTTT
TRBJ2-3,once,TRBD2,TRBV29-1,CSSRAGGRGDTQYF,TGCAGCTCCCGAGCGGGGGGGCGCGGAGATACGCAGTATTTT
TRBJ2-1,-,TRBD2,TRBV11-3,CASSSRLAAYNEQFF,TGTGCCAGCAGTTCCCGACTAGCGGCATACAATGAGCAGTTCTTC
TRBJ2-4,-,-,TRBV7-9,CASSLGGQLGNIQYF,TGTGCCAGCAGCTTAGGGGGACAATTGGGGAACATTCAGTACTTC
TRBJ1-1,-,TRBD1,TRBV5-4,CASSGLQGAVTEAFF,TGTGCCAGCAGCGGTCTACAGGGGGCCGTCACTGAAGCTTTCTTT
TRBJ1-5,-,-,TRBV7-2,CASSLGAEPAQPQHF,TGTGCCAGCAGCTTAGGTGCGGAACCAGCTCAGCCCCAGCATTTT
TRBJ2-7,-,-,TRBV6-5,CASSFTASYEQYF,TGTGCCAGCAGCTTCACAGCCTCCTACGAGCAGTACTTC
TRBJ2-2,once,TRBD1,TRBV25-1,CASSGTGNTGELFF,TGTGCCAGCAGTGGGACAGGGAACACCGGGGAGCTGTTTTTT
TRBJ2-3,-,TRBD2,TRBV27,CASSFLGGGGPVDTQYF,TGTGCCAGCAGTTTTTTGGGGGGCGGGGGGCCGGTAGATACGCAGTATTTT
TRBJ2-3,-,TRBD1,TRBV19,CASSMGQTSYTDTQYF,TGTGCCAGTAGTATGGGACAGACCTCCTACACAGATACGCAGTATTTT
TRBJ2-7,-,-,TRBV6-1,CASSVRDWYEQYF,TGTGCCAGCAGTGTCAGGGATTGGTACGAGCAGTACTTC
TRBJ1-4,-,TRBD1,TRBV28,CASSSTGGASEKLFF,TGTGCCAGCAGTTCGACAGGGGGCGCTTCTGAAAAACTGTTTTTT
TRBJ2-2,-,-,TRBV5-6,CASSFSQGRLELFF,TGTGCCAGCAGCTTTTCCCAGGGGCGGTTAGAGCTGTTTTTT